This T cell receptor beta chain was identified in a study of cytomegalovirus exposure and HLA in healthy donors. The count of this clone is one. Its antigen remains unknown. PCR involved 60 Vbeta and 13 Jbeta primers. Original methodology: Roughly 80 million unique TCR beta chains, some 10 million of them shared, were counted by a later analysis. The table came from immunoSEQ multiplex PCR; TCRdb's copy has only in-frame clones and leaves some out. V, J and clone size reflect that table, while D and trimming were determined from the DNA. The table shows roughly 100,000 clones, with approximately 64% occurring only once. The study's findings and limits: What a later analysis showed was that several of the most significant clusters appeared linked to common viral pathogens. When analyzed later, a missense DCLRE1C variant was found to be linked to TCR beta V- and J-gene trimming. With further analysis later on, most CMV-associated TCR beta chains appeared HLA-restricted.

The receptor's source is a man aged 55 to 70 in good health and CMV-seronegative. Specimen: PBMCs.

The CDR3 sequence: CASSWRSGVAEAFF. The CDR3 region has the DNA TGTGCCAGCAGTTGGCGGTCCGGGGTGGCTGAAGCTTTCTTT. The chain combines TRBV27 with TRBJ1-1, with unresolved D. CDR1 is MNHEY and CDR2 is SMNVEV in the germline V gene (reference sequence). CDR3 size: 14 residues. The V and J ends lost 4 bases and 6 bases respectively, with 15 bases between them.